This T cell receptor (beta chain) is drawn from a study of beta chain features in type 1 diabetes. Whole-study findings and limits: Moderate but significant shortening of TCRB CDR3s was recorded in all four CD4+ subsets from Type 1 diabetes patients.

Cell sorting via CD45RO/CCR7/CD25/CD127/CD95/CD27 was performed to obtain CD4+ naive, central memory, regulatory and stem cell-like memory cells. Populations isolated by sorting all had purity greater than 95%. CDR1 and CDR2 from the germline V gene are MDHEN and SYDVKM. Trimming removed 2 bases from V and 5 bases from J, with 6 bases in between. The CDR3 consists of 12 residues. On this clone itself: The antigen is not known. The same CDR3 arises from other DNA sequences in this sample as well.

What was sequenced were expressed TCRB transcripts, since all of the isolated RNA had been reverse transcribed. Only in-frame clones appear in the TCRdb table, and some are missing; sequencing was by immunoSEQ multiplex PCR. The data hold about 340,000 clones, with approximately 13% observed a single time. This TCR came from a woman younger than 30 with type 1 diabetes. The specimen sequenced was naive CD4+ T cells from blood. This chain connects TRBV28 to TRBJ2-5; TRBD1 might be the D (6 bases). The DNA of the CDR3 is TGTGCCAGCAGTTTAAGGGGGGAGACCCAGTACTTC. This encodes CASSLRGETQYF.